The clone carrying this T cell receptor (beta chain) was counted a few times. Trimming cost V 6 bases and J 0 bases; bases outside gene matches: 7. This CDR3 is built from 15 residues. Germline CDR1 SGHTA, CDR2 FQGTGA. How the authors handled the data: By means of reference gene primer amplification, nucleated cell counts were estimated. Sequencing used immunoSEQ multiplex PCR; TCRdb keeps in-frame clones, though not all of them. V and J calls and clone size are copied from that table; D and trimming were computed from the DNA. The table lists about 300,000 clones, approximately 88% of them singletons. The sample originates from a study of blood T cell repertoires in COVID-19. Study-level information: The origin of the acute and convalescent COVID-19 samples was the United States, Italy and Spain. Sources were T cells, B-cell-depleted T cells, or PBMCs; the material itself was cDNA or gDNA.

This chain joins TRBV7-3 and TRBJ1-1; the match to TRBD1 covers 7 bases. The TCR comes from a man younger than 30 who had recovered from COVID-19. The sample consisted of peripheral blood. CDR3 residues: CASRLTGPLNTEAFF. CDR3 in DNA: TGTGCCAGCAGGCTGACAGGGCCTCTGAACACTGAAGCTTTCTTT.